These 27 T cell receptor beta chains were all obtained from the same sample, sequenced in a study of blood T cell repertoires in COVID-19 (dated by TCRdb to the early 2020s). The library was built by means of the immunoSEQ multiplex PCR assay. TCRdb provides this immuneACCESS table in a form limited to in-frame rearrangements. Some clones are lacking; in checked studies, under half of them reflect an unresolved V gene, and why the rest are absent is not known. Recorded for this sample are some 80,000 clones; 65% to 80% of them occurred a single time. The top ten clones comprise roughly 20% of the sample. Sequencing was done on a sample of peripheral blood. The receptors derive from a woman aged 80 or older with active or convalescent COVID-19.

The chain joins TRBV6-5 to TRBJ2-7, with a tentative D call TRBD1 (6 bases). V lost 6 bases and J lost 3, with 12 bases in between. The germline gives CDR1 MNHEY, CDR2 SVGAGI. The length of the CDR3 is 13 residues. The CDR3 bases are TGTGCCAGCAGGCAAGGACAGTTCTACGAGCAGTACTTC. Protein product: CASRQGQFYEQYF.

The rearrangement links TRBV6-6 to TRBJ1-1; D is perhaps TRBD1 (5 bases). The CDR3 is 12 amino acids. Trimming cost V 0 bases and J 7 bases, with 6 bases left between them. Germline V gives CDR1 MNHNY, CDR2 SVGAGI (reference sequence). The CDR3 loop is CASSYSGLEAFF. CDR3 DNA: TGTGCCAGCAGTTACTCGGGGCTTGAAGCTTTCTTT.

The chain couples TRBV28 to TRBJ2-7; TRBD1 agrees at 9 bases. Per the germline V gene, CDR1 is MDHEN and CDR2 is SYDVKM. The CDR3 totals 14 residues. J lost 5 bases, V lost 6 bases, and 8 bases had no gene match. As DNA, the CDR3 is TGTGCCAGCAGGGAACAGGGGGCGCGGGACGAGCAGTACTTC. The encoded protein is CASREQGARDEQYF. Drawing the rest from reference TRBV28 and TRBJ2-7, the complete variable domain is DVKVTQSSRYLVKRTGEKVFLECVQDMDHENMFWYRQDPGLGLRLIYFSYDVKMKEKGDIPEGYSVSREKKERFSLILESASTNQTSMYLCASREQGARDEQYFGPGTRLTVT.

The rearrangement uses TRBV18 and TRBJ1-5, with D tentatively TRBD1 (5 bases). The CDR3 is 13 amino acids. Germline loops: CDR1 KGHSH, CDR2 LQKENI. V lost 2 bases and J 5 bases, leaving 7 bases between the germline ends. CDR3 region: CASSPGGDQPQHF. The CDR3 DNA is TGTGCCAGCTCACCAGGGGGGGATCAGCCCCAGCATTTT. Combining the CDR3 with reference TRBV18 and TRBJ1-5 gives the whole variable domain NAGVMQNPRHLVRRRGQEARLRCSPMKGHSHVYWYRQLPEEGLKFMVYLQKENIIDESGMPKERFSAEFPKEGPSILRIQQVVRGDSAAYFCASSPGGDQPQHFGDGTRLSIL.

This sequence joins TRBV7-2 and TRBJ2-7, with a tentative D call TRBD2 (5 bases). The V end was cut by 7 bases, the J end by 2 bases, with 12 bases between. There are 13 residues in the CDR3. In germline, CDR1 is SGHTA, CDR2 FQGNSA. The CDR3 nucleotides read TGTGCCAGCATCCGCGGGCTGACCTACGAGCAGTACTTC. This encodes CASIRGLTYEQYF.

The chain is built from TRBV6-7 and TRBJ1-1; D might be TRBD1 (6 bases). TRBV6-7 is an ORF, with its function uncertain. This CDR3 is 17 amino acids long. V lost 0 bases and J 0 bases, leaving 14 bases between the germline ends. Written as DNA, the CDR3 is TGTGCCAGCAGTTACTCCCGGACAGAAATCATGAACACTGAAGCTTTCTTT. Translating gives CASSYSRTEIMNTEAFF.

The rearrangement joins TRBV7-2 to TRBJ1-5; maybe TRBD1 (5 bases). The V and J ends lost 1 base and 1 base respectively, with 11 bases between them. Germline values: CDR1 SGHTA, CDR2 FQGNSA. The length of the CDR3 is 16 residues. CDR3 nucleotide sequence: TGTGCCAGCAGCTTAGGTTTGACAGACAGCAATCAGCCCCAGCATTTT. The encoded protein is CASSLGLTDSNQPQHF.

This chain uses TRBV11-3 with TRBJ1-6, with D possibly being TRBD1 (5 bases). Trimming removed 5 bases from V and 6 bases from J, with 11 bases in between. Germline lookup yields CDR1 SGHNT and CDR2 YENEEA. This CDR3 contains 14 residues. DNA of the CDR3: TGTGCCAGCAGCCCGACAGTCCCTAATTCACCCCTCCACTTT. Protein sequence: CASSPTVPNSPLHF.

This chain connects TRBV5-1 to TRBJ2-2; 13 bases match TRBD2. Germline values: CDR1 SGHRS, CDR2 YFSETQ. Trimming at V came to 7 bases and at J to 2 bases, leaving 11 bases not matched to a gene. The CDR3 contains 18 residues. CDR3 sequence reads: CASGRLAGGSLNTGELFF. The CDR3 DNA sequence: TGCGCCAGCGGTCGACTAGCGGGGGGTTCCTTAAACACCGGGGAGCTGTTTTTT.

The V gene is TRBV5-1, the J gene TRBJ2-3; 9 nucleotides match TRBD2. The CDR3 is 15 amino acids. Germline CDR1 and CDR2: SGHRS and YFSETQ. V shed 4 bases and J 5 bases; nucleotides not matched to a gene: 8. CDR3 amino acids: CASSPGLAFQDTQYF. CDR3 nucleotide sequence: TGCGCCAGCAGCCCAGGACTAGCGTTTCAAGATACGCAGTATTTT.

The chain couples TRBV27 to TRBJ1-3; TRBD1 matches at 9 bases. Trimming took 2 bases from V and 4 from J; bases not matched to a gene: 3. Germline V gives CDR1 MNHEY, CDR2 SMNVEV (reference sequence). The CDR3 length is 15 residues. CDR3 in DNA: TGTGCCAGCAGTTTAAGGACAGGGGTCGGAAACACCATATATTTT. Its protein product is CASSLRTGVGNTIYF.

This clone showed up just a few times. CDR3 sequence: CASSLTSGYPYEQYF. DNA for the CDR3: TGTGCCAGCAGCCTAACTAGCGGCTACCCCTACGAGCAGTACTTC. The rearrangement joins TRBV7-9 to TRBJ2-7; 8 bases fit TRBD2. Germline CDR1 is SEHNR and CDR2 is FQNEAQ (reference sequence). The V segment lost 5 bases and the J segment 2 bases; nucleotides outside the gene matches: 8. The CDR3 loop spans 15 amino acids.

The CDR3 protein is CSASTFGADSPLHF. DNA for the CDR3: TGCAGTGCTAGTACTTTCGGCGCGGATTCACCCCTCCACTTT. The chain carries TRBV20-1 and TRBJ1-6; D gene uncertain. The CDR3 extends over 14 amino acids. Germline V gene sequence: CDR1 DFQATT, CDR2 SNEGSKA (reference sequence). The V and J ends lost 3 bases and 8 bases respectively, with 14 bases between them.

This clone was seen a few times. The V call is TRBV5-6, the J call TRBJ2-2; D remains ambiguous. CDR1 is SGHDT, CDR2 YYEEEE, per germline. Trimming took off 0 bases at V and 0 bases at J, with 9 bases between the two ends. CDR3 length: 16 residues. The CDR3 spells CASSLANTPNTGELFF. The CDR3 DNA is TGTGCCAGCAGCTTGGCCAATACACCGAACACCGGGGAGCTGTTTTTT.

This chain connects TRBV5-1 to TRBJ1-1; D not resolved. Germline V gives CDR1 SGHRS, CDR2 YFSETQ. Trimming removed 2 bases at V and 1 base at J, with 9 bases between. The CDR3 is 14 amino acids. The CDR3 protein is CASSLLEGNTEAFF. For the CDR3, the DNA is TGCGCCAGCAGCTTACTCGAGGGGAACACTGAAGCTTTCTTT. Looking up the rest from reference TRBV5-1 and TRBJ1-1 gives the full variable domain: KAGVTQTPRYLIKTRGQQVTLSCSPISGHRSVSWYQQTPGQGLQFLFEYFSETQRNKGNFPGRFSGRQFSNSRSEMNVSTLELGDSALYLCASSLLEGNTEAFFGQGTRLTVV.

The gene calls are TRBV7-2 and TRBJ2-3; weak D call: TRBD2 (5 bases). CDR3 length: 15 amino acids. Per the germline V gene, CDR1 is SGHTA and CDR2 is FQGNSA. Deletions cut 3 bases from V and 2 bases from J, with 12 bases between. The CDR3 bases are TGTGCCAGCAGCTTCGGACTGGGTTTCACAGATACGCAGTATTTT. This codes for CASSFGLGFTDTQYF.

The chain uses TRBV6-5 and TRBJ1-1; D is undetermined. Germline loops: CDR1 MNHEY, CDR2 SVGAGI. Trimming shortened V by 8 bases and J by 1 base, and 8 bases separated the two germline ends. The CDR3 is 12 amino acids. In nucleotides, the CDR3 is TGTGCCAGCGGGAGAAGGAACACTGAAGCTTTCTTT. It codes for CASGRRNTEAFF.

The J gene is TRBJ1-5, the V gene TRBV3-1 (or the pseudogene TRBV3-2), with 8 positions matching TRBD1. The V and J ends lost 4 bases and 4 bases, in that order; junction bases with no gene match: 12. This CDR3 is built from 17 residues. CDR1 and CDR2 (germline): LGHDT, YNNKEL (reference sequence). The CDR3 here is CASSLSSDRVENQPQHF. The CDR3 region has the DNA TGTGCCAGCAGCCTCTCTTCGGACAGGGTAGAGAATCAGCCCCAGCATTTT.

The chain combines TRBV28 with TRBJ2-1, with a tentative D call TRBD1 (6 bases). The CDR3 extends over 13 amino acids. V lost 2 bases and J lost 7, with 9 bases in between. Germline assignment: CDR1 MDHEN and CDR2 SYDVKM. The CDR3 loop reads CASSLVRGNEQFF. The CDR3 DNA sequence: TGTGCCAGCAGTTTAGTCAGGGGTAATGAGCAGTTCTTC.

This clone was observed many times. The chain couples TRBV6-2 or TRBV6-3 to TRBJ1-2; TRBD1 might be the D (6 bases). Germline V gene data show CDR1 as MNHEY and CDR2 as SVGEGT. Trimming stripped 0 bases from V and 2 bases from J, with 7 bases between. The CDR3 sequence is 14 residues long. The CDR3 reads CASSYSRGNYGYTF. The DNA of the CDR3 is TGTGCCAGCAGTTACTCGAGGGGGAACTATGGCTACACCTTC.

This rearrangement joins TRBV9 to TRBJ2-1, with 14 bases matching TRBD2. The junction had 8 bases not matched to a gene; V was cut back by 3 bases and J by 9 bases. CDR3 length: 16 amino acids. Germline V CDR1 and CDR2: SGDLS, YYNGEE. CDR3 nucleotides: TGTGCCAGCAGCGCGCGCGGGACTAGCGGGGGAGTTGAGCAGTTCTTC. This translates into CASSARGTSGGVEQFF.

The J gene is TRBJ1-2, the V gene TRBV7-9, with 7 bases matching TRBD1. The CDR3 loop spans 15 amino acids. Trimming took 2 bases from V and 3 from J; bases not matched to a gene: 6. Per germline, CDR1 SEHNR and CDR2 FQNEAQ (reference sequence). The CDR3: CASSLRTGKDYGYTF. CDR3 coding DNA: TGTGCCAGCAGCTTAAGGACAGGCAAGGACTATGGCTACACCTTC. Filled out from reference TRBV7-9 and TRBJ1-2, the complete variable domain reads DTGVSQNPRHKITKRGQNVTFRCDPISEHNRLYWYRQTLGQGPEFLTYFQNEAQLEKSRLLSDRFSAERPKGSFSTLEIQRTEQGDSAMYLCASSLRTGKDYGYTFGSGTRLTVV.

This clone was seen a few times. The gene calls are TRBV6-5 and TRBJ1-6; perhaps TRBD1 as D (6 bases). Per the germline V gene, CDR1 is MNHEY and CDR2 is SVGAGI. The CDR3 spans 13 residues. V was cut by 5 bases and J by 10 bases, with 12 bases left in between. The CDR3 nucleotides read TGTGCCAGCAGTCTCAGGGGAGGGTCACCCCTCCACTTT. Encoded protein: CASSLRGGSPLHF.

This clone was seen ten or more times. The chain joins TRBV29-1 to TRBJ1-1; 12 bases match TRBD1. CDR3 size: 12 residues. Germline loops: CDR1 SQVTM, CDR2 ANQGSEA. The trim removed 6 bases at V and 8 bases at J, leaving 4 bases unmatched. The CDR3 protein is CSVGTGGMEAFF. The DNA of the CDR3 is TGCAGCGTCGGGACAGGGGGCATGGAAGCTTTCTTT.

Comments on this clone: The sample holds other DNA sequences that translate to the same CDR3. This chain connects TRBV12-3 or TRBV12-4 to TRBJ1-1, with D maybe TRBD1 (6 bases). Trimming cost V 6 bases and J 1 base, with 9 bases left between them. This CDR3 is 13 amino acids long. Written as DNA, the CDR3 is TGTGCCAGCAGCCTCAGGGGGAACACTGAAGCTTTCTTT. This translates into CASSLRGNTEAFF.

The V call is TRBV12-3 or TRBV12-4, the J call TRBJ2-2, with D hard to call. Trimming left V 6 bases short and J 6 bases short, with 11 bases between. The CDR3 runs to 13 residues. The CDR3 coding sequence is TGTGCCAGCAGGGTCGGTGAGGCCGGGGAGCTGTTTTTT. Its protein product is CASRVGEAGELFF.

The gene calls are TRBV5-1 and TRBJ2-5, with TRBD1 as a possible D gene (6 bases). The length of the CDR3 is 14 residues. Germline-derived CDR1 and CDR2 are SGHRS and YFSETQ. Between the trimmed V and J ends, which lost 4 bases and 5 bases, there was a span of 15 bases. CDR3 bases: TGCGCCAGCAGCCCGATGACAGGCTCGGAGACCCAGTACTTC. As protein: CASSPMTGSETQYF.